This TCR beta chain derives from a study of T cell repertoires in cytomegalovirus infection. In the study overall: Indications came from public TCR beta signatures; they pointed to CMV infection and to a matching HLA type.

TCRdb fed the reads into MiXCR, producing one record per CDR3 protein. The sample contains hundreds of thousands of distinct CDR3 sequences, about a third of which appear only once. For this clonotype: Its antigen remains unidentified.

The CDR3 extends over 14 amino acids. V dropped 1 base and J dropped 9; count of bases not matched to a gene: 3. The study, taken as a whole, reports: The ex vivo response showed dominance by HLA-C-restricted CMV-specific TCR beta clonotypes.

The chain links TRBV12-3 or TRBV12-4 to TRBJ1-6; 7 positions agree with TRBD1. The source is a human donor in good health (CMV status not recorded). Some clones in this sample may be carry-over from other donors' samples. Sequences were derived from cultured CD8+ T cells from PBMCs, sampled from culture after CMV antigen stimulation. The CDR3 DNA reads as TGTGCCAGCAGTTTAGGGTGGACAGGTTCACCCCTCCACTTT. Translating gives CASSLGWTGSPLHF.